This T cell receptor (beta chain) was retrieved from a study of T cells in Graves' hyperthyroidism and ophthalmopathy (dated by TCRdb to between 2017 and 2020). Study-wide context: Peripheral blood was collected at initial diagnosis, before any treatment. For training and testing, the approximately 97 patients in the discovery cohort were randomly divided in a 7:3 ratio. After blood sampling, hyperthyroidism patients were treated with methimazole at a starting dose of 30 mg daily, and ophthalmopathy patients were treated with high-dose intravenous methylprednisolone. A discovery cohort of 95 to 100 patients, approximately 45 with Graves' ophthalmopathy and under 60 with stable Graves' hyperthyroidism, was used to find distinguishing TCR V-J signatures. Prospective prediction of ophthalmopathy was tested in an independent validation cohort consisting of 18 to 20 hyperthyroidism patients and some 16 patients who later progressed to ophthalmopathy. The paper reports TCR Vbeta CDR3 sequencing of approximately 140 peripheral blood samples: 40 to 45 ophthalmopathy, around 80 hyperthyroidism and around 17 progressor patients. In roughly six Graves' hyperthyroidism patients, the study also compared T-cell repertoires from thyroid tissue with T-cell repertoires from blood. Study-level results and caveats: Ophthalmopathy was separated from stable hyperthyroidism by a 13 V-J signature model, with around 90% sensitivity and about 81% specificity obtained in cross-validation and 80%/75% obtained in testing. Sample size was not statistically predetermined, and investigators were not blinded to group allocation. Blood samples also contained most of the expanded thyroid clonotypes (frequency above 0.001), which suggests that blood repertoires may reflect thyroid immune responses. In validation, the model predicted progression to ophthalmopathy a median of around 6.5 months before onset, with about 71% sensitivity and about 75% specificity.

Hyperthyroidism patients were newly diagnosed, with disease duration under 2 months, and aged 18 to 65 years. Exclusion was applied to patients with uncontrolled infections, other autoimmune diseases, pregnancy or lactation. Clinical symptoms, serum thyroxine and TRAb, thyroid ultrasound, and orbital computed tomography formed the basis for the diagnoses. Blood from progressor patients was drawn when they were first diagnosed with hyperthyroidism, before any ophthalmopathy symptoms appeared. PBMCs were separated from around 9.1 ml of fresh peripheral blood using Ficoll-Paque density gradient centrifugation. Progressor patients were defined as those initially diagnosed with Graves' hyperthyroidism in whom ophthalmopathy developed during follow-up. Trizol reagent was used to extract total RNA, and RNA quality was then checked on an Agilent 2100 Bioanalyzer. This clonotype showed up just a few times. The clone's antigen remains unknown. Base qualities are not at hand, and no much larger clone is one base apart.

The CDR3 holds 14 amino acids from the cysteine to the phenylalanine. Solely the CDR3 DNA is kept, with 42 bases framed from the first base. The germline V gene (reference sequence) yields DFQATT for CDR1 and SNEGSKA for CDR2. Trimming at the junction amounts to 3 bases on V and 2 bases on J, and the germline ends lie 11 bases apart. TCR beta CDR3 regions were amplified from RNA transcripts. The first round of RT-PCR for the TCR CDR3 was performed with the HTBI primer set and the Qiagen OneStep RT-PCR kit. Libraries were constructed in a second round of multiplex PCR, after which size selection and purification were performed. Paired-end sequencing of the libraries was performed with 100 bp reads on an Illumina HiSeq2000. Under the source paper's analysis protocol: SOAPnuke was used to process the raw data, with reads discarded if the reads contained adapters or uncalled bases, had a mean Phred below 15, or lacked an exact constant-primer or identifier match. High-quality paired reads were merged using COPE v1.2.5, and each unique nucleotide sequence was defined as a clonotype. Clonotypes were aligned to IMGT TRBV, TRBD and TRBJ reference segments using MiTCR v1.1. The analysis included only V-J combinations with a frequency above 0.0001, which together covered approximately 99% of the repertoires. The TCS score was defined as F50 (clonal expansion) divided by E x V (chaos), with BLOSUM62-based TCRdist calculated between CDR3 peptides within each V-J. Welch's t-statistics and random forest reduced fewer than 600 V-J features to 13, which were used in a naive Bayes classifier (R e1071). The public reads were reanalyzed by TCRdb: fastp trimming at Q25, MiXCR alignment, in-frame beta chains only. Identical CDR3 protein sequences are pooled into one entry, listed with their most common genes and DNA. The authors' filters were not applied to this entry. Across this sample there are fewer than 650,000 distinct CDR3 sequences, with more than 11% seen only once. The top ten hold under 7% of the sample.

Sequenced sample: blood. The sequence is built from TRBV20-1 and TRBJ1-3; tentative D gene TRBD1, with 6 bases matching. The source of this sequence is a woman aged 25 to 45 with Graves' hyperthyroidism that later progressed to Graves' ophthalmopathy. Here the CDR3 is given as CSASDRLAGNTIYF. The bases are TGCAGTGCTAGTGACAGGCTGGCTGGAAACACCATATATTTT.